This T cell receptor (beta chain) was retrieved from a study of T cell changes during pregnancy in multiple sclerosis. Germline lookup yields CDR1 LNHDA and CDR2 SQIVND (reference sequence). The junction had 0 bases not matched to a gene; V was cut back by 4 bases and J by 1 base. There are 13 residues in the CDR3. The repertoire was sequenced with immunoSEQ multiplex PCR; TCRdb's copy has only in-frame clones and lacks some. Of 40,000 to 60,000 clones in the sample, approximately 95% were seen once. This receptor was obtained from a female donor with multiple sclerosis, enrolled in a pregnancy study. Sequenced material: CD8+ T cells from peripheral blood mononuclear cells, taken in the first trimester of pregnancy. The chain combines TRBV19 with TRBJ1-1; 7 bases agree with TRBD1. CDR3 DNA: TGTGCCAGTAGTACAGGGGGGAACACTGAAGCTTTCTTT. This translates into CASSTGGNTEAFF.